This entry lists 28 T cell receptor beta chains sequenced from one sample in a study of OX40 agonist ivuxolimab in advanced cancers. The repertoire was sequenced with immunoSEQ multiplex PCR; TCRdb's copy has only in-frame clones and lacks some. The data hold around 98,000 clones, with 87% observed a single time. Sequencing was performed on CD4+ or CD8+ T cells sorted from blood, taken in a trial of the OX40 agonist ivuxolimab. The receptors were gathered from an adult with an advanced solid tumor such as melanoma, head and neck, liver or kidney cancer.

The chain joins TRBV6-5 to TRBJ1-2; 9 bases are a match to TRBD1. Germline CDR1 reads MNHEY; CDR2 reads SVGAGI. J was trimmed by 5 bases and V by 6 bases; bases with no gene match: 7. This CDR3 is built from 14 residues. The CDR3 loop is CASSSQGALYGYTF. CDR3 bases: TGTGCCAGCAGCTCACAGGGGGCGCTTTATGGCTACACCTTC.

V gene TRBV18 combines with J gene TRBJ2-7; D perhaps matches TRBD2 (5 bases). V was trimmed by 6 bases and J by 3 bases, leaving 15 bases between them. Germline CDR1 and CDR2: KGHSH and LQKENI. The CDR3 contains 14 residues. CDR3 residues: CASSPSSGSYEQYF. The CDR3 nucleotides read TGTGCCAGCTCGCCTTCCAGCGGTAGCTACGAGCAGTACTTC.

The rearrangement uses TRBV5-1 and TRBJ2-5; D gene unclear. The CDR3 totals 13 residues. The germline V and J ends were trimmed by 4 bases and 4 bases, with 11 bases remaining between them. Germline-derived CDR1 and CDR2 are SGHRS and YFSETQ. CDR3 in amino acids: CASSKWVGETQYF. The CDR3 DNA follows: TGCGCCAGCAGCAAATGGGTAGGAGAGACCCAGTACTTC. The variable domain in full, with the rest retrieved from reference TRBV5-1 and TRBJ2-5, is KAGVTQTPRYLIKTRGQQVTLSCSPISGHRSVSWYQQTPGQGLQFLFEYFSETQRNKGNFPGRFSGRQFSNSRSEMNVSTLELGDSALYLCASSKWVGETQYFGPGTRLLVL.

The chain recombines TRBV6-1 with TRBJ2-7; D is uncertain. The CDR3 runs 12 residues. V shed 7 bases and J shed 3 bases, with 10 bases lying between them. CDR1 and CDR2 (germline): MNHNS, SASEGT. The CDR3 DNA is TGTGCCAGCATATACAAGTTCTACGAGCAGTACTTC. This translates into CASIYKFYEQYF.

The count of this clone is one. This rearrangement joins TRBV18 to TRBJ2-2; no firm D call. The V end lost 6 bases, the J end lost 4 bases, and 9 bases lay between the germline ends. In germline, CDR1 is KGHSH, CDR2 LQKENI. The CDR3 has 13 amino acids. The CDR3 sequence is CASSEQTTGELFF. The CDR3 DNA is TGTGCCAGCTCCGAACAGACCACCGGGGAGCTGTTTTTT.

The gene calls are TRBV27 and TRBJ2-1; the D gene could be TRBD1 or TRBD2 (6 bases each). Germline V CDR1 and CDR2: MNHEY, SMNVEV (reference sequence). This CDR3 is 13 amino acids long. Trimming took 6 bases from V and 10 from J, leaving 16 bases between them. CDR3 region: CASSYTEGGEQFF. For the CDR3, the DNA is TGTGCCAGCAGCTATACGGAAGGGGGGGAGCAGTTCTTC.

The rearrangement joins TRBV7-8 to TRBJ2-5; weak D call: TRBD2 (7 bases). The CDR3 consists of 16 residues. The V end was cut by 1 base, the J end by 5 bases, with 17 bases between. The germline V gene has CDR1 SGHVS and CDR2 FQNEAQ. Written as DNA, the CDR3 is TGTGCCAGCAGCTTAGAATCTCGGGGGGCAAGTGAGACCCAGTACTTC. It codes for CASSLESRGASETQYF. The entire variable domain, with the rest obtained from reference TRBV7-8 and TRBJ2-5, is as follows: GAGVSQSPRYKVAKRGQDVALRCDPISGHVSLFWYQQALGQGPEFLTYFQNEAQLDKSGLPSDRFFAERPEGSVSTLKIQRTQQEDSAVYLCASSLESRGASETQYFGPGTRLLVL.

This chain uses TRBV6-1 with TRBJ1-5; D is unclear. Trimming stripped 3 bases from V and 4 bases from J, with 19 bases between. Germline V gives CDR1 MNHNS, CDR2 SASEGT. The CDR3 is 17 residues long. The CDR3 bases are TGTGCCAGCAGTGAGACCGCGCGGCGGGTGGGTAATCAGCCCCAGCATTTT. It specifies CASSETARRVGNQPQHF.

The rearrangement joins TRBV4-2 to TRBJ2-7; a weak D match, TRBD1 (6 bases). The CDR3 runs to 17 residues. Germline V CDR1 and CDR2: LGHNA, YNFKEQ. Trimming left V 0 bases short and J 5 bases short, with 20 bases between. The CDR3 bases are TGTGCCAGCAGCCAAGATCTAACAGGGCTAGTGGGGCACGAGCAGTACTTC. Translated, it gives CASSQDLTGLVGHEQYF.

V and J are TRBV7-8 and TRBJ2-7; possible D gene TRBD2, 6 bases. CDR1 and CDR2 (germline): SGHVS, FQNEAQ. Trimming took off 1 base at V and 4 bases at J, with 11 bases between the two ends. The CDR3 totals 14 residues. This CDR3 is CASSLGGTGYEQYF. CDR3 bases: TGTGCCAGCAGCTTAGGCGGGACGGGGTACGAGCAGTACTTC.

The chain uses TRBV18 and TRBJ1-3; 12 bases are a match to TRBD1. Germline CDR1 is KGHSH and CDR2 is LQKENI. The CDR3 spans 17 residues. The ends lost 3 bases at V and 2 bases at J; junction bases unmatched: 5. The CDR3 spells CASSPLGQGATGNTIYF. The CDR3 DNA reads TGTGCCAGCTCACCCTTGGGACAGGGGGCGACTGGAAACACCATATATTTT.

The V call is TRBV19, the J call TRBJ2-5; D remains ambiguous. This CDR3 comprises 16 residues. The germline V gene encodes CDR1 LNHDA and CDR2 SQIVND (reference sequence). Trimming took off 2 bases at V and 4 bases at J, with 17 bases between the two ends. The CDR3 DNA reads as TGTGCCAGTAGTATAAGATCGAGGCAAAAGGGAGAGACCCAGTACTTC. Protein sequence: CASSIRSRQKGETQYF.

This clone occurred once. The rearrangement links TRBV5-1 to TRBJ2-5; tentative D call: TRBD2 (6 bases). This CDR3 comprises 15 residues. Germline V gene lookup returns CDR1 SGHRS and CDR2 YFSETQ. V was clipped by 3 bases and J by 6 bases, with 18 bases between them. CDR3 in DNA: TGCGCCAGCAGCTCGACCGGGACTCCCCTTAAGACCCAGTACTTC. Residues: CASSSTGTPLKTQYF.

This clone was counted a few times. The genes are TRBV5-1 and TRBJ1-1; D gene ambiguous. CDR1 is SGHRS and CDR2 is YFSETQ in the germline V gene. The CDR3 runs to 13 residues. Trimming pared 0 bases from V and 11 bases from J, leaving 14 bases between. In DNA form, the CDR3 reads TGCGCCAGCAGCTTGGCCGAGGGCAGGTCCGCTTTCTTT. Protein: CASSLAEGRSAFF. Combining the CDR3 with reference TRBV5-1 and TRBJ1-1 gives the whole variable domain KAGVTQTPRYLIKTRGQQVTLSCSPISGHRSVSWYQQTPGQGLQFLFEYFSETQRNKGNFPGRFSGRQFSNSRSEMNVSTLELGDSALYLCASSLAEGRSAFFGQGTRLTVV.

The V call is TRBV5-1, the J call TRBJ2-2, with a weak D call TRBD2 (5 bases). Germline assignment: CDR1 SGHRS and CDR2 YFSETQ. This CDR3 has 16 amino acids. The ends were cut back, 0 bases at V and 2 bases at J, with 11 bases in the middle. CDR3 region: CASSLGLLGNTGELFF. The DNA of the CDR3 is TGCGCCAGCAGCTTGGGACTACTCGGCAACACCGGGGAGCTGTTTTTT.

The chain carries TRBV29-1 and TRBJ2-7; 10 positions agree with TRBD2. The V and J ends lost 6 bases and 4 bases, in that order; junction bases with no gene match: 6. The germline V gene encodes CDR1 SQVTM and CDR2 ANQGSEA. CDR3 length: 13 amino acids. Here the CDR3 reads CSVVPSGGYEQYF. The CDR3 DNA reads as TGCAGCGTCGTCCCTAGCGGGGGTTACGAGCAGTACTTC.

This clone has just one count. This sequence joins TRBV5-4 and TRBJ2-1, with D possibly being TRBD2 (5 bases). The V end was cut by 4 bases, the J end by 2 bases, with 16 bases between. This CDR3 has 16 amino acids. Germline CDR1 SGHNT, CDR2 YYREEE (reference sequence). The CDR3 region has the DNA TGTGCCAGCAGCCCCGAGGGCGTACTCACCTACAATGAGCAGTTCTTC. Protein: CASSPEGVLTYNEQFF.

The chain combines TRBV11-3 with TRBJ1-1; D unresolved. The CDR3 loop spans 12 amino acids. The V end lost 5 bases, the J end lost 2 bases, and 6 bases lay between the germline ends. CDR1 and CDR2 from the germline V gene are SGHNT and YENEEA. The CDR3 spells CASSGSNTEAFF. CDR3 DNA: TGTGCCAGCAGCGGGTCCAACACTGAAGCTTTCTTT.

This clone has only one observation. The rearrangement joins TRBV13 to TRBJ2-3, with 10 nucleotides matching TRBD2. Unmatched junction bases numbered 7, after V lost 7 bases and J lost 0 bases. CDR1 and CDR2 from the germline V gene are PRHDT and FYEKMQ (reference sequence). The CDR3 extends over 16 amino acids. In DNA form, the CDR3 reads TGTGCCAGCAAAGCGGGGGGGCCTGCGAGCACAGATACGCAGTATTTT. As protein: CASKAGGPASTDTQYF.

The V and J genes are TRBV6-1 and TRBJ2-4; the D gene is possibly TRBD2 (5 bases). This CDR3 region has 16 residues. Germline-derived CDR1 and CDR2 are MNHNS and SASEGT. The V gene lost 2 bases and the J gene lost 0 bases, with 11 bases spanning the gap. CDR3 in amino acids: CASSELPTIAKNIQYF. The CDR3 coding sequence is TGTGCCAGCAGTGAACTGCCGACTATAGCCAAAAACATTCAGTACTTC.

This rearrangement joins TRBV19 to TRBJ2-7; weak D call: TRBD2 (7 bases). The germline V and J ends were trimmed by 3 bases and 5 bases, with 17 bases remaining between them. This CDR3 is built from 15 residues. The V gene's germline CDR1 is LNHDA and CDR2 SQIVND (reference sequence). CDR3 sequence reads: CASSMRGGEWNEQYF. In DNA form, the CDR3 reads TGTGCCAGTAGTATGCGAGGGGGGGAGTGGAACGAGCAGTACTTC.

The gene calls are TRBV7-3 and TRBJ2-4; TRBD1 matches 8 bases. This CDR3 is built from 14 residues. V was clipped by 4 bases and J by 8 bases; unmatched bases: 7. Germline lookup yields CDR1 SGHTA and CDR2 FQGTGA. The CDR3 nucleotides are TGTGCCAGCAGCTCCGCAGGGGGCACGGACATTCAGTACTTC. This translates into CASSSAGGTDIQYF.

V usage is TRBV18 and J usage is TRBJ1-1; possibly TRBD1 for D (5 bases). The CDR3 is 16 amino acids. V dropped 3 bases and J dropped 2 bases, with 16 bases sitting between them. The V gene's germline CDR1 is KGHSH and CDR2 LQKENI. The CDR3 region is CASSPAPGGLNTEAFF. As DNA, the CDR3 is TGTGCCAGCTCACCCGCCCCCGGGGGTCTAAACACTGAAGCTTTCTTT.

This clone was detected only once. This rearrangement joins TRBV10-3 to TRBJ1-2; possibly TRBD1 for D (6 bases). Germline V lookup: CDR1 ENHRY, CDR2 SYGVKD. V shed 6 bases and J shed 2 bases, with 10 bases lying between them. There are 13 residues in the CDR3. CDR3 region: CAISEDSNYGYTF. The CDR3, as DNA: TGTGCCATCAGCGAGGACAGCAACTATGGCTACACCTTC.

The chain carries TRBV13 and TRBJ1-2; perhaps TRBD1 as D (6 bases). This CDR3 has 14 amino acids. Germline V gives CDR1 PRHDT, CDR2 FYEKMQ (reference sequence). The V and J ends lost 4 bases and 6 bases respectively, with 15 bases between them. In DNA, the CDR3 is TGTGCCAGCAGCTCGCCACAGGGAAGGAATGGCTACACCTTC. Translated, it gives CASSSPQGRNGYTF.

Comment on this clone: Other nucleotide sequences from this sample produce the same CDR3. V gene TRBV15 combines with J gene TRBJ2-3; D unresolved. V lost 4 bases to trimming and J lost 1 base, with 3 bases between them. This CDR3 contains 12 residues. CDR1 is LNHNV, CDR2 YYDKDF, per germline (reference sequence). This chain's CDR3 is CATSIRTDTQYF. CDR3 sequence (DNA): TGTGCCACCAGCATACGCACAGATACGCAGTATTTT.

The V call is TRBV6-5, the J call TRBJ2-7; D might be TRBD1 (7 bases). V gave up 4 bases and J gave up 1 base, with 11 bases separating them. This CDR3 spans 14 amino acids. Germline V gene lookup returns CDR1 MNHEY and CDR2 SVGAGI. The chain's CDR3 is CASSSPGGSYEQYF. In nucleotides, the CDR3 is TGTGCCAGCAGTTCGCCAGGGGGGTCCTACGAGCAGTACTTC.

The chain recombines TRBV4-1 with TRBJ2-2; D tentatively reads TRBD1 or TRBD2 (6 bases each). The germline V gene has CDR1 MGHRA and CDR2 YSYEKL. This CDR3 has 15 residues. With 4 bases removed from V and 0 bases from J, the gap between germline ends came to 9 bases. In nucleotides, the CDR3 is TGCGCCAGCAGCCGAGGGGGGCCGAACACCGGGGAGCTGTTTTTT. Translating gives CASSRGGPNTGELFF.